These 24 T cell receptor beta chains share one sample of origin, sequenced in a study of blood T cell repertoires in COVID-19. Repertoires were generated with immunoSEQ multiplex PCR, while TCRdb's copy carries only in-frame clones and drops some. The sample contains under 100,000 clones, 75% to 90% of which appear only once. The sample was peripheral blood. All receptors derive from a man in his sixties with COVID-19, enrolled during active disease.

The CDR3 DNA is TGTGCCAGCAGCCAAGCGGGCGGGATTGATGAGCAGTTCTTC. It translates to CASSQAGGIDEQFF. The gene calls are TRBV3-1 (or the pseudogene TRBV3-2) and TRBJ2-1, with D possibly matching TRBD2 (6 bases). The CDR3 contains 14 residues. Germline assignment: CDR1 LGHDT and CDR2 YNNKEL (reference sequence). V was shortened by 1 base and J by 8 bases, with 12 bases between the two germline ends.

This sequence joins TRBV5-1 and TRBJ2-1, with TRBD1 matching over 8 bases. The CDR3 is made up of 16 amino acids. Germline V CDR1 and CDR2: SGHRS, YFSETQ. The junction had 9 bases not matched to a gene; V was cut back by 4 bases and J by 3 bases. CDR3 protein: CASSLEGTGHYNEQFF. The DNA for the CDR3 is TGCGCCAGCAGCCTGGAGGGGACAGGACACTACAATGAGCAGTTCTTC.

The chain has TRBV5-1 and TRBJ2-7; TRBD2 might be the D (6 bases). Trimming shortened V by 3 bases and J by 4 bases, and 14 bases separated the two germline ends. The CDR3 covers 14 residues. Germline V CDR1 and CDR2: SGHRS, YFSETQ. The CDR3 spells CASSYHMEGYEQYF. For the CDR3, the DNA is TGCGCCAGCAGCTACCACATGGAGGGATACGAGCAGTACTTC.

The chain recombines TRBV5-1 with TRBJ1-1; 7 nucleotides match TRBD1. This CDR3 is 15 amino acids long. V lost 3 bases and J lost 7; bases outside the gene matches: 12. Germline CDR1 SGHRS, CDR2 YFSETQ. CDR3 sequence: CASSSWVTGTGEAFF. CDR3 DNA: TGCGCCAGCAGCTCCTGGGTGACAGGGACGGGTGAAGCTTTCTTT.

As DNA, the CDR3 is TGTGCCAGCAGTCCCCGCAGGGGGGCTCACAATGAGCAGTTCTTC. This codes for CASSPRRGAHNEQFF. The V and J genes are TRBV25-1 and TRBJ2-1, with D possibly being TRBD1 (7 bases). The CDR3 extends over 15 amino acids. V lost 5 bases and J 5 bases, leaving 16 bases between the germline ends. Germline V lookup: CDR1 MGHDK, CDR2 SYGVNS. The full variable domain, its missing parts supplied by reference TRBV25-1 and TRBJ2-1, is EADIYQTPRYLVIGTGKKITLECSQTMGHDKMYWYQQDPGMELHLIHYSYGVNSTEKGDLSSESTVSRIRTEHFPLTLESARPSHTSQYLCASSPRRGAHNEQFFGPGTRLTVL.

The genes are TRBV7-2 and TRBJ1-2; D is undetermined. The V end lost 3 bases, the J end lost 5 bases, and 16 bases lay between the germline ends. From germline, CDR1 is SGHTA and CDR2 FQGNSA. CDR3 length: 15 residues. CDR3 protein: CASSFGNPIWYGYTF. The CDR3 bases are TGTGCCAGCAGCTTCGGGAACCCGATATGGTATGGCTACACCTTC.

The rearrangement joins TRBV6-1 to TRBJ1-2, with a possible D match to TRBD1 (5 bases). Per germline, CDR1 MNHNS and CDR2 SASEGT. The CDR3 covers 14 residues. Between the trimmed V and J ends, which lost 3 bases and 7 bases, there was a span of 15 bases. The CDR3 is CASSDAGHPGGYTF. Written as DNA, the CDR3 is TGTGCCAGCAGTGATGCGGGGCATCCGGGTGGCTACACCTTC.

CDR3 sequence (DNA): TGTGCCAGCAGTGAATTGACAGCCATGAACACTGAAGCTTTCTTT. It specifies CASSELTAMNTEAFF. The chain couples TRBV25-1 to TRBJ1-1; D possibly corresponds to TRBD1 (5 bases). Germline V gives CDR1 MGHDK, CDR2 SYGVNS. This CDR3 contains 15 residues. V shed 1 base and J shed 0 bases, with 9 bases lying between them.

CDR3 region: CASSYSGTGRNEQFF. Here the CDR3 DNA reads TGTGCCAGCAGTTATTCCGGGACAGGGCGGAATGAGCAGTTCTTC. The gene calls are TRBV6-5 and TRBJ2-1, with 9 positions matching TRBD1. Losses at the gene ends were 3 bases for V and 7 bases for J; bases not matched to a gene: 7. Germline CDR1 is MNHEY and CDR2 is SVGAGI. This CDR3 contains 15 residues.

The gene calls are TRBV7-2 and TRBJ2-7; no clear D. V lost 5 bases, J lost 9 bases, and 20 bases lay in between. In germline, CDR1 is SGHTA, CDR2 FQGNSA. This CDR3 contains 14 residues. CDR3 amino acids: CASSLEVPPVLQYF. Written as DNA, the CDR3 is TGTGCCAGCAGCCTCGAGGTGCCCCCGGTCCTGCAGTACTTC.

The chain uses TRBV7-9 and TRBJ1-2; D might be TRBD1 (6 bases). The V end was cut by 5 bases, the J end by 6 bases, with 13 bases between. Per germline, CDR1 SEHNR and CDR2 FQNEAQ (reference sequence). This CDR3 is 13 amino acids long. The CDR3 DNA reads TGTGCCAGCAGCCCCAGGGGAATCGATGGCTACACCTTC. Encoded protein: CASSPRGIDGYTF.

The chain links TRBV7-2 to TRBJ2-2, with a tentative D call TRBD1 (6 bases). The CDR3 length is 15 residues. Germline V CDR1 and CDR2: SGHTA, FQGNSA. V was clipped by 5 bases and J by 8 bases, with 18 bases between them. CDR3 loop: CASSLTGLVLGELFF. The CDR3 region has the DNA TGTGCCAGCAGCCTCACAGGGTTGGTCTTGGGGGAGCTGTTTTTT.

The chain employs TRBV2 and TRBJ2-5; D perhaps matches TRBD2 (7 bases). Germline V lookup: CDR1 SNHLY, CDR2 FYNNEI. Trimming stripped 11 bases from V and 4 bases from J, with 14 bases between. The CDR3 is made up of 12 amino acids. CDR3 sequence: CARRGGSETQYF. The CDR3 bases are TGTGCCCGACGCGGGGGCTCAGAGACCCAGTACTTC.

Concerning this clone: The junction departs from germline at one end; a sequencing error may be responsible. This chain joins TRBV7-7 and TRBJ2-5; D possibly corresponds to TRBD1 (7 bases). Germline V gene lookup returns CDR1 SSHAT and CDR2 FNYEAQ (reference sequence). The CDR3 sequence is 16 residues long. The CDR3 bases are TGTGCTAGCAGCCCTGGGACAGCCGGGGGCCAAGAGACCCAGTACTTC. Its translation is CASSPGTAGGQETQYF.

This chain connects TRBV19 to TRBJ2-7, with a possible D match to TRBD1 (6 bases). V lost 3 bases, J lost 0 bases, and 9 bases lay in between. This CDR3 comprises 14 residues. Germline V gives CDR1 LNHDA, CDR2 SQIVND (reference sequence). The DNA for the CDR3 is TGTGCCAGTAGTATTCAGGGGACCTCCTACGAGCAGTACTTC. It encodes CASSIQGTSYEQYF.

The rearrangement joins TRBV19 to TRBJ1-4, with 7 bases aligning to TRBD1. The germline gives CDR1 LNHDA, CDR2 SQIVND (reference sequence). V lost 7 bases to trimming and J lost 7 bases; unmatched junction nucleotides: 6. The CDR3 has 13 residues. The CDR3 coding sequence is TGTGCCAGTACGAGGGGGCAGAGTGAAAAACTGTTTTTT. Its protein product is CASTRGQSEKLFF.

The V gene is TRBV7-8, the J gene TRBJ1-1; D is ambiguous. The CDR3 totals 15 residues. Germline assignment: CDR1 SGHVS and CDR2 FQNEAQ. Trimming took off 3 bases at V and 6 bases at J, with 17 bases between the two ends. The CDR3 region is CASSFRSGSIAEAFF. In nucleotides, the CDR3 is TGTGCCAGCAGCTTCCGTTCCGGGTCGATAGCTGAAGCTTTCTTT.

The V and J genes are TRBV11-2 and TRBJ2-5; D is possibly TRBD2 (6 bases). Trimming stripped 3 bases from V and 5 bases from J, with 16 bases between. The germline gives CDR1 SGHAT, CDR2 FQNNGV. CDR3 length: 15 residues. CDR3 DNA sequence: TGTGCCAGCAGCTTCCGCACGGGGGAGGTGGAGACCCAGTACTTC. Translation: CASSFRTGEVETQYF.

The V call is TRBV12-3 or TRBV12-4, the J call TRBJ2-1; D possibly corresponds to TRBD1 (5 bases). The CDR3 has 12 residues. Trimming took 6 bases from V and 9 from J, leaving 12 bases between them. In DNA, the CDR3 is TGTGCCAGCAGCTCCCACAGGCTTGAGCAGTTCTTC. Protein: CASSSHRLEQFF.

The chain has TRBV6-6 and TRBJ2-7; TRBD1 aligns across 7 bases. V trimming: 5 bases; J trimming: 1 base; junction bases outside the gene matches: 5. CDR3 length equals 14 residues. Germline CDR1 is MNHNY and CDR2 is SVGAGI (reference sequence). The CDR3 nucleotides read TGTGCCAGCAGTACCACAGGGGCTTCCTACGAGCAGTACTTC. This translates into CASSTTGASYEQYF.

The V call is TRBV29-1, the J call TRBJ1-1; D gene ambiguous. Looked up from germline, CDR1 is SQVTM and CDR2 is ANQGSEA. The CDR3 contains 10 residues. Trimming shortened V by 7 bases and J by 6 bases, and 9 bases separated the two germline ends. The CDR3 loop reads CSAGLAEAFF. The CDR3 DNA reads as TGCAGCGCTGGGCTCGCTGAAGCTTTCTTT.

This rearrangement joins TRBV7-9 to TRBJ2-2; 9 bases are a match to TRBD1. Trimming cost V 6 bases and J 7 bases; bases outside gene matches: 12. The CDR3 consists of 16 residues. Germline CDR1 reads SEHNR; CDR2 reads FQNEAQ (reference sequence). CDR3 nucleotides: TGTGCCAGCAGTTTCGCTCCGACAGGGGGGATCGGGGAGCTGTTTTTT. Its protein product is CASSFAPTGGIGELFF.

The chain's CDR3 is CASSGPAGGIFNEQFF. In DNA form, the CDR3 reads TGTGCCAGCAGCGGGCCAGCGGGAGGGATCTTCAATGAGCAGTTCTTC. This rearrangement joins TRBV6-2 or TRBV6-3 to TRBJ2-1; 10 bases fit TRBD2. The CDR3 covers 16 residues. The germline V gene encodes CDR1 MNHEY and CDR2 SVGEGT. The trim removed 6 bases at V and 6 bases at J, leaving 11 bases unmatched.

The V gene is TRBV5-8, the J gene TRBJ1-1; D uncertain. This CDR3 contains 13 residues. V lost 3 bases and J lost 1, with 7 bases in between. Germline V gene sequence: CDR1 SGHTS, CDR2 YDEGEE. Here the CDR3 DNA reads TGTGCCAGCAGCTACACCCAGAACACTGAAGCTTTCTTT. Its translation is CASSYTQNTEAFF. The full variable domain, with the rest looked up from reference TRBV5-8 and TRBJ1-1, is EAGVTQSPTHLIKTRGQQATLRCSPISGHTSVYWYQQALGLGLQFLLWYDEGEERNRGNFPPRFSGRQFPNYSSELNVNALELEDSALYLCASSYTQNTEAFFGQGTRLTVV.